These 3 T cell receptor beta chains share one sample of origin, sequenced in a study of shared clonotypes between healthy human individuals. Generated by immunoSEQ multiplex PCR, the TCRdb table keeps only in-frame clones and is missing some. The profile covers about 2.1 million clones, with around 93% appearing a single time and more than 1.5% taken by the ten largest. Naivety among CD8 cells was defined by CD45RO negativity and positive CCR7 selection, thereby excluding terminally differentiated effector memory CD45RA+ cells. Material for sequencing was naive CD8+ T cells from PBMCs. These TCRs come from a man between 18 and 29 years old in good health. Some clones in this sample may be carry-over from other donors' samples.

The genes are TRBV7-2 and TRBJ2-3; 10 bases are shared with TRBD2. Germline V gene lookup returns CDR1 SGHTA and CDR2 FQGNSA. V trimming: 2 bases; J trimming: 6 bases; junction bases outside the gene matches: 5. This CDR3 has 15 residues. The CDR3 DNA reads TGTGCCAGCAGCTTATCTGGTAGCGGGAGGGATACGCAGTATTTT. It yields the protein CASSLSGSGRDTQYF.

With respect to this clone: The same CDR3 can be traced to other DNA sequences in this sample. The V and J genes are TRBV27 and TRBJ2-5; TRBD2 matches 8 bases. This CDR3 has 16 amino acids. Germline V gene lookup returns CDR1 MNHEY and CDR2 SMNVEV (reference sequence). V was pared by 0 bases and J by 2 bases, with 5 bases of the junction left unmatched. The CDR3 nucleotides read TGTGCCAGCAGTTTATCGGCCGGGACTAGTCAAGAGACCCAGTACTTC. Encoded protein: CASSLSAGTSQETQYF.

J is TRBJ2-3 and V is TRBV12-2; the table's D call TRBD2 went unverified against the DNA. TRBV12-2 is classified as a pseudogene. The CDR3 spans 18 residues. CDR3 loop: CASRLGMVLAIPTGTQYF. CDR3 DNA sequence: TGTGCAAGTCGCTTAGGGATGGTTCTAGCGATCCCCACAGGTACGCAGTATTTT.